The 8 T cell receptor beta chains given below trace back to one sample, sequenced in a study of cytomegalovirus exposure and HLA in healthy donors. Amplification used 60 Vbeta primers and 13 Jbeta primers. Data came from immunoSEQ multiplex PCR; TCRdb stores just in-frame clones and leaves some out. The profile covers under 45,000 clones, with approximately 75% appearing a single time and roughly 1.3% taken by the ten largest. Sequencing input: PBMCs. These receptors originate from a man aged 25-45 years in good health and CMV-seronegative.

J is TRBJ2-5 and V is TRBV27; tentatively, D is TRBD1 (5 bases). V was trimmed by 10 bases and J by 4 bases, leaving 10 bases between them. Germline V gives CDR1 MNHEY, CDR2 SMNVEV (reference sequence). The CDR3 has 11 residues. In nucleotides, the CDR3 is TGTGCCACCGGACACGGAGAGACCCAGTACTTC. Its translation: CATGHGETQYF.

This chain joins TRBV7-3 and TRBJ2-2; TRBD1 aligns across 9 bases. Germline assignment: CDR1 SGHTA and CDR2 FQGTGA. V lost 5 bases to trimming and J lost 7 bases; unmatched junction nucleotides: 2. The CDR3 extends over 13 amino acids. The CDR3 is CASSGQGNGELFF. CDR3 nucleotides: TGTGCCAGCAGCGGACAGGGGAACGGGGAGCTGTTTTTT.

The gene calls are TRBV18 and TRBJ1-5; D gene uncertain. Germline CDR1 is KGHSH and CDR2 is LQKENI. Trimming pared 1 base from V and 5 bases from J, leaving 6 bases between. The CDR3 has 13 amino acids. This CDR3 is CASSPQGDQPQHF. CDR3 nucleotides: TGTGCCAGCTCACCACAGGGAGATCAGCCCCAGCATTTT.

The V and J genes are TRBV5-6 and TRBJ1-5, with 7 bases matching TRBD1. The V gene's germline CDR1 is SGHDT and CDR2 YYEEEE. Trimming cost V 4 bases and J 0 bases; bases outside gene matches: 7. This CDR3 has 16 residues. CDR3 DNA sequence: TGTGCCAGCAGCGCCGGGACAGCCTATAGCAATCAGCCCCAGCATTTT. It specifies CASSAGTAYSNQPQHF.

This chain links TRBV7-6 with TRBJ1-4; 10 bases line up with TRBD1. The CDR3 covers 16 residues. With V trimmed by 5 bases and J by 0 bases, 3 bases remained unmatched. CDR1 SGHVS and CDR2 FNYEAQ come from the germline V gene. This CDR3 reads CASSGGTGATNEKLFF. The CDR3 nucleotides are TGTGCCAGCAGCGGAGGGACAGGGGCAACTAATGAAAAACTGTTTTTT. Full variable domain (rest looked up from reference TRBV7-6 and TRBJ1-4): GAGVSQSPRYKVTKRGQDVALRCDPISGHVSLYWYRQALGQGPEFLTYFNYEAQQDKSGLPNDRFSAERPEGSISTLTIQRTEQRDSAMYRCASSGGTGATNEKLFFGSGTQLSVL.

The chain joins TRBV7-9 to TRBJ2-2, with 7 nucleotides matching TRBD1. Germline V lookup: CDR1 SEHNR, CDR2 FQNEAQ (reference sequence). The V gene end was trimmed by 4 bases and the J gene end by 4 bases; junction bases not matched to a gene: 6. This CDR3 has 15 amino acids. This CDR3 is CASSSGQRFTGELFF. CDR3 coding DNA: TGTGCCAGCAGCTCGGGACAGCGATTCACCGGGGAGCTGTTTTTT.

For this clone: Other DNA sequences in the sample encode the same CDR3. The chain joins TRBV19 to TRBJ2-1; TRBD2 matches at 14 bases. The CDR3 is 15 amino acids. Germline-derived CDR1 and CDR2 are LNHDA and SQIVND (reference sequence). V was clipped by 3 bases and J by 7 bases; unmatched bases: 2. CDR3 protein: CASSIGLAGGNEQFF. In DNA, the CDR3 is TGTGCCAGTAGTATCGGACTAGCGGGAGGTAATGAGCAGTTCTTC.

V usage is TRBV5-4 and J usage is TRBJ2-1; 7 bases are a match to TRBD1. The CDR3 is made up of 16 amino acids. Per the germline V gene, CDR1 is SGHNT and CDR2 is YYREEE (reference sequence). With 2 bases clipped from V and 4 bases from J, the junction kept 9 bases outside the gene matches. CDR3 nucleotide sequence: TGTGCCAGCAGCTTAACACAGGGGACGATTTACAATGAGCAGTTCTTC. The encoded protein is CASSLTQGTIYNEQFF.